A single sample gave rise to the 21 T cell receptor beta chains below, sequenced in a study of shared clonotypes between healthy human individuals (dated by TCRdb to the early 2020s). The library was built by means of the immunoSEQ multiplex PCR assay. Sourced from immuneACCESS, this table was stored by TCRdb with only in-frame sequences that have V and J called. A share of the clones is absent; for the studies checked, an unresolved V gene accounts for under half, and the remainder has no known explanation. This sample comprises more than 2,000,000 clones, 85% to 95% of them detected only once. The ten biggest clones cover roughly 0.36% of the sample. The material sequenced was naive CD4+ T cells from PBMCs. The cell subset or site label here, explained by the study, means: CD45RA+ positively selected. These receptors originate from a man aged 18-30 years in good health. Some clones in this sample may be carry-over from other donors' samples.

V gene TRBV28 combines with J gene TRBJ1-4; perhaps TRBD1 as D (5 bases). V gave up 1 base and J gave up 5 bases, with 14 bases separating them. CDR3 length equals 16 residues. The germline CDR1 and CDR2 sequences are MDHEN and SYDVKM. For the CDR3, the DNA is TGTGCCAGCAGTTTATTAAGGGGTCGGTCGAATGAAAAACTGTTTTTT. Residues: CASSLLRGRSNEKLFF.

This chain joins TRBV14 and TRBJ1-4; the D is unclear. Germline-derived CDR1 and CDR2 are SGHDN and FVKESK. This CDR3 is 13 amino acids long. V was pared by 1 base and J by 4 bases, with 4 bases between. CDR3 in amino acids: CASSQVLNEKLFF. The CDR3 nucleotides read TGTGCCAGCAGCCAAGTGCTTAATGAAAAACTGTTTTTT.

The V gene is TRBV5-1, the J gene TRBJ2-5; D possibly corresponds to TRBD2 (5 bases). The CDR3 totals 15 residues. Trimming removed 4 bases from V and 1 base from J, with 14 bases in between. The germline V gene encodes CDR1 SGHRS and CDR2 YFSETQ. CDR3 in DNA: TGCGCCAGCAGCATCCTGGACTTTCCCCAAGAGACCCAGTACTTC. Its protein product is CASSILDFPQETQYF.

The chain carries TRBV19 and TRBJ2-3, with 8 bases lining up with TRBD2. J was trimmed by 4 bases and V by 9 bases; bases with no gene match: 12. The germline V gene encodes CDR1 LNHDA and CDR2 SQIVND (reference sequence). CDR3 length: 15 residues. The CDR3 here is CASTRDGRASDTQYF. In DNA, the CDR3 is TGTGCCAGCACACGGGACGGGAGGGCTTCAGATACGCAGTATTTT.

As concerns this clone: Different DNA sequences within this sample yield the same CDR3. The chain recombines TRBV5-1 with TRBJ2-3, with D hard to call. This CDR3 region has 12 residues. CDR1 and CDR2 (germline): SGHRS, YFSETQ. V lost 4 bases to trimming and J lost 0 bases, with 3 bases between them. Here the CDR3 DNA reads TGCGCCAGCAGCATTAGCACAGATACGCAGTATTTT. This encodes CASSISTDTQYF. Based on the CDR3 plus reference TRBV5-1 and TRBJ2-3, the full variable domain is KAGVTQTPRYLIKTRGQQVTLSCSPISGHRSVSWYQQTPGQGLQFLFEYFSETQRNKGNFPGRFSGRQFSNSRSEMNVSTLELGDSALYLCASSISTDTQYFGPGTRLTVL.

The chain carries TRBV15 and TRBJ2-5; 9 positions agree with TRBD1. V lost 5 bases to trimming and J lost 5 bases; unmatched junction nucleotides: 12. The CDR3 length is 16 residues. The germline CDR1 and CDR2 sequences are LNHNV and YYDKDF (reference sequence). The CDR3 coding sequence is TGTGCCACCAGCCGAGCGCGAGGACAGGGGATGGAGACCCAGTACTTC. Its protein is CATSRARGQGMETQYF.

The CDR3 DNA sequence: TGTGCCAGCAGATCGACAGCTACCTATGAGCAGTTCTTC. It is translated as CASRSTATYEQFF. V and J are TRBV6-5 and TRBJ2-1; D possibly corresponds to TRBD1 (5 bases). Germline V CDR1 and CDR2: MNHEY, SVGAGI. The CDR3 sequence is 13 residues long. Trimming removed 6 bases at V and 8 bases at J, with 14 bases between.

CDR3 residues: CASSPGSNLYNEQFF. The CDR3 DNA reads as TGTGCCAGCAGTCCGGGAAGTAATTTATACAATGAGCAGTTCTTC. The chain employs TRBV27 and TRBJ2-1; weak D call: TRBD2 (5 bases). This CDR3 has 15 amino acids. Deletions cut 5 bases from V and 4 bases from J, with 15 bases between. Germline V gene lookup returns CDR1 MNHEY and CDR2 SMNVEV (reference sequence).

The chain joins TRBV15 to TRBJ1-5, with TRBD1 matching 7 bases. CDR3 length: 15 residues. Germline CDR1 LNHNV, CDR2 YYDKDF (reference sequence). V lost 5 bases to trimming and J lost 5 bases; unmatched junction nucleotides: 9. This CDR3 reads CATSGIGQDHQPQHF. CDR3 nucleotide sequence: TGTGCCACCAGCGGTATCGGACAGGACCATCAGCCCCAGCATTTT.

The chain joins TRBV28 to TRBJ1-1, with TRBD1 matching 11 bases. Germline values: CDR1 MDHEN, CDR2 SYDVKM. The CDR3 runs to 15 residues. Losses at the gene ends were 7 bases for V and 7 bases for J; bases not matched to a gene: 11. CDR3 loop: CASTGTGGDTSEAFF. The CDR3 nucleotides are TGTGCCAGCACCGGGACAGGGGGGGATACAAGTGAAGCTTTCTTT.

This clone has just one count. The rearrangement links TRBV5-1 to TRBJ2-3, with TRBD1 matching 7 bases. The V gene end was trimmed by 3 bases and the J gene end by 6 bases; junction bases not matched to a gene: 7. CDR1 and CDR2 from the germline V gene are SGHRS and YFSETQ. This CDR3 contains 14 residues. The CDR3 sequence: CASSSQGVWDTQYF. The CDR3 DNA is TGCGCCAGCAGCTCCCAGGGGGTTTGGGATACGCAGTATTTT.

This sequence joins TRBV18 and TRBJ2-7; 9 positions match TRBD1. The J segment lost 7 bases and the V segment lost 3 bases, leaving 10 bases of the junction unmatched. The CDR3 is made up of 15 amino acids. Looked up from germline, CDR1 is KGHSH and CDR2 is LQKENI. The CDR3 bases are TGTGCCAGCTCACCCGGGACAGGGTTGCCGGTAGAGCAGTACTTC. Its protein product is CASSPGTGLPVEQYF.

This chain connects TRBV19 to TRBJ2-5, with a tentative D call TRBD2 (5 bases). Germline values: CDR1 LNHDA, CDR2 SQIVND (reference sequence). Trimming left V 3 bases short and J 2 bases short, with 7 bases between. The CDR3 spans 13 residues. DNA of the CDR3: TGTGCCAGTAGTATCGGGGTGCAAGAGACCCAGTACTTC. Translating gives CASSIGVQETQYF.

The chain is built from TRBV28 and TRBJ1-2; D perhaps matches TRBD1 (5 bases). In germline, CDR1 is MDHEN, CDR2 SYDVKM. The V and J ends lost 6 bases and 4 bases respectively, with 12 bases between them. The CDR3 totals 13 residues. CDR3 residues: CASRLGGTYGYTF. DNA of the CDR3: TGTGCCAGCAGACTCGGGGGGACCTATGGCTACACCTTC.

The chain links TRBV28 to TRBJ1-6; TRBD1 is a possible D gene (6 bases). Germline V gene sequence: CDR1 MDHEN, CDR2 SYDVKM. Deletions cut 6 bases from V and 9 bases from J, with 18 bases between. This CDR3 is built from 15 residues. Here the CDR3 reads CASRYPSGGGSPLHF. CDR3 DNA: TGTGCCAGCAGGTACCCCTCGGGGGGCGGTTCACCCCTCCACTTT. Complete variable domain (other parts from reference TRBV28 and TRBJ1-6): DVKVTQSSRYLVKRTGEKVFLECVQDMDHENMFWYRQDPGLGLRLIYFSYDVKMKEKGDIPEGYSVSREKKERFSLILESASTNQTSMYLCASRYPSGGGSPLHFGNGTRLTVT.

The chain combines TRBV28 with TRBJ2-5; 7 positions agree with TRBD1. Trimming cost V 7 bases and J 3 bases; bases outside gene matches: 11. Germline assignment: CDR1 MDHEN and CDR2 SYDVKM. The CDR3 spans 15 residues. This CDR3 is CASITTGTDKETQYF. CDR3 nucleotide sequence: TGTGCCAGCATTACAACCGGGACAGATAAAGAGACCCAGTACTTC.

The CDR3: CASSVGSGHYGYTF. CDR3 DNA sequence: TGTGCCAGCAGCGTAGGTTCAGGACACTATGGCTACACCTTC. J is TRBJ1-2 and V is TRBV9, with D unclear. V lost 0 bases, J lost 3 bases, and 9 bases lay in between. The CDR3 has 14 residues. Germline V lookup: CDR1 SGDLS, CDR2 YYNGEE.

This clone was counted a single time. V usage is TRBV19 and J usage is TRBJ2-2; D is possibly TRBD2 (6 bases). This CDR3 is built from 16 residues. Trimming removed 3 bases from V and 0 bases from J, with 11 bases in between. In germline, CDR1 is LNHDA, CDR2 SQIVND (reference sequence). The CDR3: CASSIKRAANTGELFF. The CDR3 DNA follows: TGTGCCAGTAGTATTAAGCGGGCCGCGAACACCGGGGAGCTGTTTTTT.

CDR3 nucleotides: TGTGCCAGCAGTTTAATGATCGGGGCAGCCCTAAGATGCTCTGGAAACACCATATATTTT. This sequence encodes CASSLMIGAALRCSGNTIYF. The chain combines TRBV27 with TRBJ1-3; tentatively, D is TRBD1 (5 bases). The CDR3 loop spans 20 amino acids. The germline V gene encodes CDR1 MNHEY and CDR2 SMNVEV (reference sequence). V was clipped by 2 bases and J by 0 bases, with 23 bases between them.

V gene TRBV9 combines with J gene TRBJ2-3, with 9 bases identical to TRBD1. CDR1 is SGDLS and CDR2 is YYNGEE in the germline V gene. The V gene end was trimmed by 4 bases and the J gene end by 1 base; junction bases not matched to a gene: 4. The CDR3 loop spans 15 amino acids. The CDR3: CASSFRDRGTDTQYF. CDR3 nucleotides: TGTGCCAGCAGCTTCCGGGACAGGGGCACAGATACGCAGTATTTT.

J is TRBJ2-7 and V is TRBV5-6; the D gene is possibly TRBD2 (5 bases). Between the trimmed V and J ends, which lost 6 bases and 0 bases, there was a span of 13 bases. This CDR3 region has 14 residues. The germline CDR1 and CDR2 sequences are SGHDT and YYEEEE. The CDR3 bases are TGTGCCAGCACCCGGACTCAGAGCTCCTACGAGCAGTACTTC. Its protein is CASTRTQSSYEQYF.